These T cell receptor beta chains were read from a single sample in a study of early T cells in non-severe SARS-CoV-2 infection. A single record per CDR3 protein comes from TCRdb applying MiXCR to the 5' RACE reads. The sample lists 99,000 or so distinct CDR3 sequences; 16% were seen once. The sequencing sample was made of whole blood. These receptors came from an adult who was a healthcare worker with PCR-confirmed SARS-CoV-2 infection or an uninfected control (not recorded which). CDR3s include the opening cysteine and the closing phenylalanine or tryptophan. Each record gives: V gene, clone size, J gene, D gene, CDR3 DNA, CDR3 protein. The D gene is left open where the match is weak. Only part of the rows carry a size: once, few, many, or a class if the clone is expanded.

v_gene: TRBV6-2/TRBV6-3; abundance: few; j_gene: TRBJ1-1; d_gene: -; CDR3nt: TGTGCCAGCAGTTACTCGTTCTTCGTGAACACTGAAGCTTTCTTT; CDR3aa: CASSYSFFVNTEAFF
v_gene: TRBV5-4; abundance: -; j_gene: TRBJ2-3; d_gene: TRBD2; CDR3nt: TGTGCCAGCAGCTCTTGGACTAGCGGCTTCGATACGCAGTATTTT; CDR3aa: CASSSWTSGFDTQYF
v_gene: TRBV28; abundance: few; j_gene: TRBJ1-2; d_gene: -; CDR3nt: TGTGCCAGCAGTCGGCTAACCCAGGGCAAGTACACCTTC; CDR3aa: CASSRLTQGKYTF
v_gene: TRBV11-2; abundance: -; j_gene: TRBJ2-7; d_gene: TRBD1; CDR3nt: TGTGCCAGCAGCTCATACAGGGGAAGCTCCTACGAGCAGTACTTC; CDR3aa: CASSSYRGSSYEQYF
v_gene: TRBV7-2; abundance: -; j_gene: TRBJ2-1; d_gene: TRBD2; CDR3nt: TGTGCCAGCAGCGGAGGGACTAGCGTTTACAATGAGCAGTTCTTC; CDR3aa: CASSGGTSVYNEQFF
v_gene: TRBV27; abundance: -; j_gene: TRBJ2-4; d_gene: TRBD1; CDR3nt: TGTGCCAGCAGTCCTACAGGGACAGGTTGGGACATTCAGTACTTC; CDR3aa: CASSPTGTGWDIQYF
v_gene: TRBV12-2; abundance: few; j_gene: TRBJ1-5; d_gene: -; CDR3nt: TGTGCAAGTCGCTTAGCATCCGACAGGGGTAATCAGCCCCAGCATTTT; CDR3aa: CASRLASDRGNQPQHF
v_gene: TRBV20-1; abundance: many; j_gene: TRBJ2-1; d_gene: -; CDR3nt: TGCAGTGCTATGCCCTGGGAACTGAGCTCCTACAATGAGCAGTTCTTC; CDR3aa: CSAMPWELSSYNEQFF
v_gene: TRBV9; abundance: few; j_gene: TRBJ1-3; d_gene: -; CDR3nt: TGTGCCAGCAGCAGTTACAGGGATCCTGGAAACACCATATATTTT; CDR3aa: CASSSYRDPGNTIYF
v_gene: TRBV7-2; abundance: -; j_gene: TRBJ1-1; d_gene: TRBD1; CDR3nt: TGTGCCAGCAGCCCAGGGGGGGAGCTATACACTGAAGCTTTCTTT; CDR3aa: CASSPGGELYTEAFF
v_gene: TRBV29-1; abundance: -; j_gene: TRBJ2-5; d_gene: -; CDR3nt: TGCAGCGGAAGTAGACTACCTGAAGAGACCCAGTACTTC; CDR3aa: CSGSRLPEETQYF
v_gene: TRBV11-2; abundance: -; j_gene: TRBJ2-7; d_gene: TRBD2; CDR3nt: TGTGCCAGCAGCTTAGCAGCGGGAGGGCCTTTTTACGAGCAGTACTTC; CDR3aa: CASSLAAGGPFYEQYF
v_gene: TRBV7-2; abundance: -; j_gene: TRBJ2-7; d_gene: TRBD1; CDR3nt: TGTGCCAGCAGCTTCCGGGACAGGAAGTACGTCGCCTACGAGCAGTACTTC; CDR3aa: CASSFRDRKYVAYEQYF
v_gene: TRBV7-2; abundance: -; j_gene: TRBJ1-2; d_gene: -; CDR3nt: TGTGCCAGCGGGGGCCAGGGAGGGTATGGCTACACCTTC; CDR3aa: CASGGQGGYGYTF
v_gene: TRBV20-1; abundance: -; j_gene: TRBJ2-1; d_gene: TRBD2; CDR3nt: TGCAGTTCCAAGCTAGCGGGAGCGAGCTACAATGAGCAGTTCTTC; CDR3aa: CSSKLAGASYNEQFF
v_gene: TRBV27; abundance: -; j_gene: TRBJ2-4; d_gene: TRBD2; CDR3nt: TGTGCCAGCAAGGCCGGACTAGCGGGGGGGCACATTCAGTACTTC; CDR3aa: CASKAGLAGGHIQYF
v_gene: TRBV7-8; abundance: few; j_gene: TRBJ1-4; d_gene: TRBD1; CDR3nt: TGTGCCAGCAGCCCAAACCGGGACAGGGCTGAAAAACTGTTTTTT; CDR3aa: CASSPNRDRAEKLFF
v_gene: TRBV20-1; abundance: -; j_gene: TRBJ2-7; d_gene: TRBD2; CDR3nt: TGCAGTGCTAGGGATAGCGGGGGGACGTCCTACGAGCAGTACTTC; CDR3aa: CSARDSGGTSYEQYF
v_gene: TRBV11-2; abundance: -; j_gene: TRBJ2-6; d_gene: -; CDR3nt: TGTGCCAGCAGCTTGCCCGGGCGGGCCAACGTCCTGACTTTC; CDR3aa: CASSLPGRANVLTF
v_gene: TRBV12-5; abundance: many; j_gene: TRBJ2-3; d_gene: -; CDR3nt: TGTGCTAGTGGTTTGTGGGGGGATCGAGGCACAGATACGCAGTATTTT; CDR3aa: CASGLWGDRGTDTQYF
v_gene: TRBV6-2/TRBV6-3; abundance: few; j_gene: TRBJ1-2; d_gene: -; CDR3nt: TGTGCCAGCAGCCCGAGCCTTGAGGGGTTTGGAAATGGCTACACCTTC; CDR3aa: CASSPSLEGFGNGYTF
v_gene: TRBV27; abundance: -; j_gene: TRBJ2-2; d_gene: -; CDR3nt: TGTGCCAGCAGTTTATTCCGATACACCGGGGAGCTGTTTTTT; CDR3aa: CASSLFRYTGELFF
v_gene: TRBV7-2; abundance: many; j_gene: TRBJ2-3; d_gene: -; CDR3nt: TGTGCCAGCAGCCCTAGTGGGACCCCGGGGGAGGATACGCAGTATTTT; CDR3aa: CASSPSGTPGEDTQYF
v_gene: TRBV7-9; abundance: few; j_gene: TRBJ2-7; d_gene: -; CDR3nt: TGTGCCAGCAGCTTAACGGGACTTATAGGGGGTGAGCAGTACTTC; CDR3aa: CASSLTGLIGGEQYF
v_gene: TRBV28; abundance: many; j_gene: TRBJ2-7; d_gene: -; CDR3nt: TGTGCCAGCAGTTCTTTCTACGAGCAGTACTTC; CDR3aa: CASSSFYEQYF
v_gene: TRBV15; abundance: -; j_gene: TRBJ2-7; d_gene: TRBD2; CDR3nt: TGTGCCACCAGCAGAGATCCTAGCGGGGCCTACGAGCAGTACTTC; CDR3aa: CATSRDPSGAYEQYF
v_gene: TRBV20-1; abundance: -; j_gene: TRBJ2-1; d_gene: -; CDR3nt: TGCAGTGTTAGTCCCCCCCCTAAGGATGAGCAGTTCTTC; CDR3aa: CSVSPPPKDEQFF
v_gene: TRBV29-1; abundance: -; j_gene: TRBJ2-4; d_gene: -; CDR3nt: TGCAGCGTTGAGGAGGCAGACCTAGCCAAAAACATTCAGTACTTC; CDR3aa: CSVEEADLAKNIQYF
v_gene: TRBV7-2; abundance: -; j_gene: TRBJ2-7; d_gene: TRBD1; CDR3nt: TGTGCCAGCAGCTATCAAGGACAGGACTACGAGCAGTACTTC; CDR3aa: CASSYQGQDYEQYF
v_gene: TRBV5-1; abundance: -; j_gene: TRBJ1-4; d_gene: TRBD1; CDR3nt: TGCGCCAGCAGCCCGGGACAGACTAATAATGAAAAACTGTTTTTT; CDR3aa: CASSPGQTNNEKLFF
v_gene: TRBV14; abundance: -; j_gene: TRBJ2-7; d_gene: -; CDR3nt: TGTGCCAGCAGCCAAGGGACACCATACGAGCAGTACTTC; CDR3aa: CASSQGTPYEQYF
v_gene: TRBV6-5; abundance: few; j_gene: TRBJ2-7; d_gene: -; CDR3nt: TGTGCCAGCAGTTACCGGTACGAGCAGTACTTC; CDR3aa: CASSYRYEQYF
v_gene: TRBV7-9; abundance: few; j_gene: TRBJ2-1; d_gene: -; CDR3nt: TGTGCCAGCAGCCCACTTAGGGGAGTTAATCCCTACAATGAGCAGTTCTTC; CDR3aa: CASSPLRGVNPYNEQFF
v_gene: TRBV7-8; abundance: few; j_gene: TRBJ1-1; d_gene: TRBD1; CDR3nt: TGTGCCAGCAGCTTACAGGACAGGGGAATCAGGACGGACACTGAAGCTTTCTTT; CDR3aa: CASSLQDRGIRTDTEAFF
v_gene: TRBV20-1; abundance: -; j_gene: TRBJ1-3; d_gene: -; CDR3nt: TGCAGTGCTAGAGCCTTACAGGGCGCTGGAAACACCATATATTTT; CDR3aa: CSARALQGAGNTIYF
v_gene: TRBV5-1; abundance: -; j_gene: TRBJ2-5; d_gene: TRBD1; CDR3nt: TGCGCCAGCAGCCAACCGGGACAGGGGGCTCGGCAAGAGACCCAGTACTTC; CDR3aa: CASSQPGQGARQETQYF
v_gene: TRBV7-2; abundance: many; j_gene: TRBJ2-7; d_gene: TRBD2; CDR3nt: TGTGCCAGCAGCCTGACTAGCGGAGCCTACGAGCAGTACTTC; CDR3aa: CASSLTSGAYEQYF
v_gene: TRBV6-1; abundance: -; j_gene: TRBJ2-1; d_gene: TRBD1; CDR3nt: TGTGCCAGCAGTGACCCGACAGGGTACAATGAGCAGTTCTTC; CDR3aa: CASSDPTGYNEQFF
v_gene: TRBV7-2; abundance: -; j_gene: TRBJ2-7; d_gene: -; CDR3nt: TGTGCCAGCAGCCCAGGGTCTATCTACGAGCAGTACTTC; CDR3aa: CASSPGSIYEQYF
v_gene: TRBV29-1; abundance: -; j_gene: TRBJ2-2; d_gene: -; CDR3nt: TGCAGCGTTGGCCAGCCAAACACCGGGGAGCTGTTTTTT; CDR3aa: CSVGQPNTGELFF
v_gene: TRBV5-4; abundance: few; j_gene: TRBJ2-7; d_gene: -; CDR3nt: TGTGCCAGCAGCTTGGAGGGCCGGAACTCCGGGAACGAGCAGTACTTC; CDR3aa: CASSLEGRNSGNEQYF
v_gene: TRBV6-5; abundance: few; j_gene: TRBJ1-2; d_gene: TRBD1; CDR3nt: TGTGCCAGCAGTTACTCGCCGGGACAGGGTCCCCTTCGCTATGGCTACACCTTC; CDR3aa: CASSYSPGQGPLRYGYTF
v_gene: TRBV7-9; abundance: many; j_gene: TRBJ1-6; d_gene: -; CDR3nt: TGTGCCAGCAGCCCGCTGGGCGACATCAATTCACCCCTCCACTTT; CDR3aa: CASSPLGDINSPLHF
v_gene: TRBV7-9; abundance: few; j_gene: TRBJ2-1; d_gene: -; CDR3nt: TGTGCCAGCAGCTTATACATAAACAATGAGCAGTTCTTC; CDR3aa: CASSLYINNEQFF
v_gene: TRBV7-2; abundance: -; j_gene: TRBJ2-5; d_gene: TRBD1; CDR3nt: TGTGCCAGCCTAGACAGGGGGCGGCAAGAGACCCAGTACTTC; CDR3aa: CASLDRGRQETQYF
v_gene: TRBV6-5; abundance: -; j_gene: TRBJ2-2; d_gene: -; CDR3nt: TGTGCCAGCAGCCGGCGTGAGTCTTCCGGGGAGCTGTTTTTT; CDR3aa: CASSRRESSGELFF
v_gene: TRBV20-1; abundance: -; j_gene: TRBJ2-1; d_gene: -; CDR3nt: TGCAGTGCTAGGCAAGGGGGAGAAACTGGGTATGAGCAGTTCTTC; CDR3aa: CSARQGGETGYEQFF
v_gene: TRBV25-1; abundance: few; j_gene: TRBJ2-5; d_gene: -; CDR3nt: TGTGCCAGCAGTTTCCCCGGGGTCCAAGAGACCCAGTACTTC; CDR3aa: CASSFPGVQETQYF
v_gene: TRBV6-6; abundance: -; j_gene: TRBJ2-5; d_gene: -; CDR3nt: TGTGCCAGCAATGGCCCAGAGACCCAGTACTTC; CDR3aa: CASNGPETQYF
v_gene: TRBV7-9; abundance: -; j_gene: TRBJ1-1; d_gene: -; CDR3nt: TGTGCCAGCAGCCCTGGACGGCAGAACACTGAAGCTTTCTTT; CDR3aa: CASSPGRQNTEAFF
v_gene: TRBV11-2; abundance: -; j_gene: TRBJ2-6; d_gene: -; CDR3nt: TGTGCCAGCAGAAATGAGGTTCCTGGGGCCAACGTCCTGACTTTC; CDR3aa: CASRNEVPGANVLTF
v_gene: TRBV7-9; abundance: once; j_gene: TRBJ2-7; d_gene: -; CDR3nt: TGTGCCAGCAGCCTTCTGGGGCCCTACGAGCAGTACTTC; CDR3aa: CASSLLGPYEQYF
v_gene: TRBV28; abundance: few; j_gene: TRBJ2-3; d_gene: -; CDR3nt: TGTGCCAGCAGTTTTTTCACAGATACGCAGTATTTT; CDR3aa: CASSFFTDTQYF
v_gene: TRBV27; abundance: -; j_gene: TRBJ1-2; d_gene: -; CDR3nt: TGTGCCAGCAGTTTAGGTCAGGGATCATTAGGCTACACCTTC; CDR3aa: CASSLGQGSLGYTF
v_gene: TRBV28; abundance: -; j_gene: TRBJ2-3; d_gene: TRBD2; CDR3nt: TGTGCCAGCAGTTTTGCCAGACTAGCGGGAGGGCGCACAGATACGCAGTATTTT; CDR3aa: CASSFARLAGGRTDTQYF
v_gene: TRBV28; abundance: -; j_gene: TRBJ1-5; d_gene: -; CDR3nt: TGTGCCAGCACCCGGACAAGCAATCAGCCCCAGCATTTT; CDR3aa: CASTRTSNQPQHF